This TCR beta chain is from a study of T cell changes during pregnancy in multiple sclerosis. Measured with immunoSEQ multiplex PCR; TCRdb has only the in-frame clones, and not every one. The table has tens of thousands of clones, 80% to 90% seen once; the top ten hold about 3.3%. CDR1 and CDR2 (germline): SGHNT, YYREEE (reference sequence). Trimming stripped 4 bases from V and 9 bases from J, with 14 bases between. CDR3 length: 14 amino acids. The TCR was taken from a female donor in good health, enrolled as a control in a pregnancy study. Sequences were derived from CD4+ T cells from peripheral blood mononuclear cells, sampled in the first trimester of pregnancy. This rearrangement joins TRBV5-4 to TRBJ1-6; D may be TRBD1 (5 bases). DNA for the CDR3: TGTGCCAGCAGCATCAGGGAGGTTAGTTCACCCCTCCACTTT. Encoded protein: CASSIREVSSPLHF.